Presented here are 8 T cell receptor beta chains from one specimen sequenced in a study of OX40 agonist ivuxolimab in advanced cancers. Sequenced by immunoSEQ multiplex PCR; TCRdb stores in-frame clones only, minus some. The sample has tens of thousands of clones; about 94% are singletons. The sample was CD4+ or CD8+ T cells sorted from blood, taken in a trial of the OX40 agonist ivuxolimab. The receptor set was obtained from an adult with an advanced solid tumor such as melanoma, head and neck, liver or kidney cancer.

The chain has TRBV11-2 and TRBJ2-7; D is unclear. Between the trimmed V and J ends, which lost 2 bases and 5 bases, there was a span of 13 bases. Germline lookup yields CDR1 SGHAT and CDR2 FQNNGV. The CDR3 runs to 14 residues. CDR3 sequence: CASSLMGRRNEQYF. The CDR3 DNA follows: TGTGCCAGCAGCTTAATGGGCCGAAGGAACGAGCAGTACTTC. Based on the CDR3 plus reference TRBV11-2 and TRBJ2-7, the full variable domain is EAGVAQSPRYKIIEKRQSVAFWCNPISGHATLYWYQQILGQGPKLLIQFQNNGVVDDSQLPKDRFSAERLKGVDSTLKIQPAKLEDSAVYLCASSLMGRRNEQYFGPGTRLTVT.

This chain joins TRBV7-9 and TRBJ1-4, with D possibly matching TRBD1 (6 bases). V shed 2 bases and J shed 5 bases, with 18 bases lying between them. This CDR3 contains 17 residues. Germline lookup yields CDR1 SEHNR and CDR2 FQNEAQ (reference sequence). CDR3 DNA: TGTGCCAGCAGCTTAACCGGTACAGGGACCCTAAATGAAAAACTGTTTTTT. It specifies CASSLTGTGTLNEKLFF.

The genes are TRBV5-1 and TRBJ2-7, with 10 bases identical to TRBD1. Per the germline V gene, CDR1 is SGHRS and CDR2 is YFSETQ. CDR3 length equals 14 residues. Losses at the gene ends were 4 bases for V and 6 bases for J; bases not matched to a gene: 7. CDR3 sequence: CASSGGTGEGEQYF. The CDR3 DNA is TGCGCCAGCAGCGGAGGGACAGGGGAGGGCGAGCAGTACTTC.

CDR3 in DNA: TGTGCCAGCAGTTTAAAGGGGTCTTCCTACGAGCAGTACTTC. As protein: CASSLKGSSYEQYF. This rearrangement joins TRBV27 to TRBJ2-7; maybe TRBD1 (5 bases). V gave up 2 bases and J gave up 1 base, with 9 bases separating them. CDR1 and CDR2 from the germline V gene are MNHEY and SMNVEV (reference sequence). CDR3 length equals 14 residues.

This chain connects TRBV7-2 to TRBJ2-7; 7 bases are shared with TRBD1. Trimming removed 3 bases from V and 0 bases from J; junction bases left unmatched: 5. Per germline, CDR1 SGHTA and CDR2 FQGNSA. The CDR3 has 15 residues. This chain's CDR3 is CASSFLRDSSYEQYF. The CDR3 DNA is TGTGCCAGCAGCTTTTTGAGGGACAGCTCCTACGAGCAGTACTTC.

A note on this clone: Other DNA sequences in this specimen translate into the identical CDR3. The genes are TRBV6-4 and TRBJ2-2; D call uncertain. Germline CDR1 reads MRHNA; CDR2 reads SNTAGT. The CDR3 is 13 amino acids. Trimming removed 2 bases from V and 3 bases from J, with 4 bases in between. DNA of the CDR3: TGTGCCAGCAGTGACAGGGACACCGGGGAGCTGTTTTTT. It yields the protein CASSDRDTGELFF.

CDR3 protein: CASSPQGTGGRNEQFF. The CDR3 region has the DNA TGTGCCAGCTCACCACAGGGGACAGGGGGCAGGAATGAGCAGTTCTTC. This chain links TRBV18 with TRBJ2-1; TRBD1 matches 12 bases. Germline V gene lookup returns CDR1 KGHSH and CDR2 LQKENI. CDR3 length: 16 residues. V lost 1 base to trimming and J lost 7 bases; unmatched junction nucleotides: 5. The variable domain in full, with the rest retrieved from reference TRBV18 and TRBJ2-1, is NAGVMQNPRHLVRRRGQEARLRCSPMKGHSHVYWYRQLPEEGLKFMVYLQKENIIDESGMPKERFSAEFPKEGPSILRIQQVVRGDSAAYFCASSPQGTGGRNEQFFGPGTRLTVL.

The chain recombines TRBV10-1 with TRBJ2-7, with 8 bases that match TRBD1. The CDR3 spans 14 residues. Germline trimming cut 2 bases from V and 5 bases from J; bases unmatched to any gene: 5. Germline V gene lookup returns CDR1 WNHNN and CDR2 SYGVQD (reference sequence). The CDR3 region is CASSEPGQGHEQYF. For the CDR3, the DNA is TGCGCCAGCAGTGAGCCAGGACAGGGCCACGAGCAGTACTTC.